Presented here are 3 T cell receptor beta chains from one specimen sequenced in a study of cytomegalovirus exposure and HLA in healthy donors. The PCR used 60 Vbeta and 13 Jbeta primers. Sequenced by immunoSEQ multiplex PCR; TCRdb stores in-frame clones only, minus some. Reported are roughly 50,000 clones; the ten largest clones contain about 6%. The sequencing sample was made of PBMCs. The receptors come from a male donor in good health and CMV-seropositive.

This chain joins TRBV4-2 and TRBJ2-3, with 7 bases aligning to TRBD2. V lost 5 bases and J lost 1; bases outside the gene matches: 6. In germline, CDR1 is LGHNA, CDR2 YNFKEQ. This CDR3 comprises 15 residues. The CDR3 protein is CASSGERGGTDTQYF. The CDR3 DNA reads as TGTGCCAGCAGCGGGGAGCGGGGTGGCACAGATACGCAGTATTTT.

The V and J genes are TRBV18 and TRBJ1-6; D might be TRBD1 (5 bases). Per germline, CDR1 KGHSH and CDR2 LQKENI. Between the trimmed V and J ends, which lost 6 bases and 7 bases, there was a span of 10 bases. The CDR3 has 13 amino acids. The CDR3 sequence: CASSPEGNSPLHF. CDR3 sequence (DNA): TGTGCCAGCTCCCCGGAGGGGAATTCACCCCTCCACTTT.

This chain joins TRBV30 and TRBJ2-5; a possible D gene is TRBD2 (6 bases). CDR3 length equals 15 residues. Germline CDR1 is GTSNPN and CDR2 is SVGIG (reference sequence). Trimming left V 3 bases short and J 0 bases short, with 14 bases between. CDR3 sequence (DNA): TGTGCCTGGAGCACGGACTATTCGTACCAAGAGACCCAGTACTTC. Its protein product is CAWSTDYSYQETQYF.